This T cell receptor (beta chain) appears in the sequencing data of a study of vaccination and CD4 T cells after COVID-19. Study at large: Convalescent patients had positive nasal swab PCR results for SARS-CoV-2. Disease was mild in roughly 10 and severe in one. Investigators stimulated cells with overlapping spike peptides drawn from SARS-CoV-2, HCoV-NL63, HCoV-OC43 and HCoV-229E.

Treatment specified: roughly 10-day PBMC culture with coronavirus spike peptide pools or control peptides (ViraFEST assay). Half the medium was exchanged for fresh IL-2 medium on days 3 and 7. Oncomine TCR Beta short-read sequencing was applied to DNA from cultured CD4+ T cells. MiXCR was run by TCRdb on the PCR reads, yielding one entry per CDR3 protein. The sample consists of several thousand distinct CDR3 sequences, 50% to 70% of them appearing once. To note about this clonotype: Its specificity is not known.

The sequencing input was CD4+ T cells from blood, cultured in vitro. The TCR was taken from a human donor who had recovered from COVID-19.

As DNA, the CDR3 is TGCAGTGCTAGTGGGGGTCAGATTAATCAGCCCCAGCATTTT. This encodes CSASGGQINQPQHF. The chain recombines TRBV20-1 with TRBJ1-5, with a tentative D call TRBD1 (5 bases). Trimming cost V 3 bases and J 4 bases, with 13 bases left between them. The CDR3 totals 14 residues. Germline V gene sequence: CDR1 DFQATT, CDR2 SNEGSKA (reference sequence).